This T cell receptor (beta chain) was sequenced for a study of T cells in Graves' hyperthyroidism and ophthalmopathy. About the research overall: Pretreatment peripheral blood was obtained at initial diagnosis.

TCR beta CDR3 regions were amplified from RNA. The TCR CDR3 first-round RT-PCR relied on the HTBI primer set. A single record per CDR3 protein comes from TCRdb applying MiXCR to the multiplex PCR reads. The sample has 350,000 to 450,000 distinct CDR3 sequences; about 18% are singletons. This clonotype was seen a handful of times. The J segment lost 7 bases and the V segment lost 1 base, leaving 8 bases of the junction unmatched. CDR1 and CDR2 (germline): DFQATT, SNEGSKA (reference sequence). CDR3 length: 15 residues. Sequencing was performed on blood. The TCR comes from a woman aged 25 to 39 with Graves' hyperthyroidism that later progressed to Graves' ophthalmopathy. J is TRBJ1-5 and V is TRBV20-1, with TRBD1 matching over 9 bases. CDR3 in DNA: TGCAGTGCTAGAGTCGCAGGGACAGGGAACCAGCCCCAGCATTTT. As protein: CSARVAGTGNQPQHF.